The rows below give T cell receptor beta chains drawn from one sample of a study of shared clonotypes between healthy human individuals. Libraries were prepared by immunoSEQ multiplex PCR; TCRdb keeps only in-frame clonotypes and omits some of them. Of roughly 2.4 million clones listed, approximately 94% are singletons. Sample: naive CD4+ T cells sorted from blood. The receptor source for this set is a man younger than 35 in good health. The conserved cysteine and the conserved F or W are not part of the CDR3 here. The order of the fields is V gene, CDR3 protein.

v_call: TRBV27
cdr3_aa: ASRSERSTNTEAF

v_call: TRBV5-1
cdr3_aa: ASSLGSGAGTDTQY

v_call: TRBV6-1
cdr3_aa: ASRNRASYNEQF

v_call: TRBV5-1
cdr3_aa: ASSPRQESPYEQY

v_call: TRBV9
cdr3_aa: ASSEGQPGQPQH

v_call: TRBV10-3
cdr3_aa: AISGGGAFSEQF

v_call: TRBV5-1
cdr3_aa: ASSLVTGGAGELF

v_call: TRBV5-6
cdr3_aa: ASSSITGNTGELF

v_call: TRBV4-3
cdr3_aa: ASSQDTGKLEAF

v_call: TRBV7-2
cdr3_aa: ASSPNYVSWDGYT

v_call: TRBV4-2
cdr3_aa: ASSGRTNEKLF

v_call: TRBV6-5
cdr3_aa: ASSQTSGLWYEQF

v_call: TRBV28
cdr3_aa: ASTSGQSNQPQH

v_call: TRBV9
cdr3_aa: ASSVGPGEREQY

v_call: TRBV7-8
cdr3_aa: ASSLERVDTQY

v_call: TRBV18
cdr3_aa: ASSPRNRDEAETQY

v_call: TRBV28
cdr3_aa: ASRSRGTAVKEQY

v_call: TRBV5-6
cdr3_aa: ASSSMGIGDTEAF

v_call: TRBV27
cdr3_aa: ASSLSGTGGNVRYEQY

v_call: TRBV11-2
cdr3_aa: ASSPPGHNKNIQY

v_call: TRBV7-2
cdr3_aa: ASSPPGLAYNEQF

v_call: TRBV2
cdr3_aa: ASSGNRDRAKNYGYT

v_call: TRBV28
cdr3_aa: ASSMSGTEAF

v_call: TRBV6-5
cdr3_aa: ASSKGGSTYEQY

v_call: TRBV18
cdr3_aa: ASSPGLADTGELF